This T cell receptor (beta chain) was observed in a study of radiation and T cells in renal cell carcinoma. Time point reported: blood 2 weeks post-SBRT. As to treatment: 15 Gy SBRT to primary tumor, nephrectomy 4 weeks later. Profiled with immunoSEQ multiplex PCR; TCRdb holds only in-frame clones, not every one. The repertoire holds some 120,000 clones, around nine tenths seen once, with 5% to 6% in the top ten. Germline lookup yields CDR1 SGHTA and CDR2 FQGNSA. This CDR3 has 15 residues. V shed 5 bases and J 4 bases; nucleotides not matched to a gene: 8. As regards this clone: As yet, its antigen is unknown.

Study-wide points: In blood, top tumor clones expanded by 2 weeks, shrinking by 4.

The rearrangement uses TRBV7-2 and TRBJ1-2; 9 bases align to TRBD1. This specimen consisted of blood, obtained from a patient whose treatment included radiotherapy and nephrectomy. The TCR sequence derives from a woman in her 70s with renal cell carcinoma. For the CDR3, the DNA is TGTGCCAGCAGCCGTCCGGGACAGGGCCTCTATGGCTACACCTTC. Amino acids: CASSRPGQGLYGYTF.